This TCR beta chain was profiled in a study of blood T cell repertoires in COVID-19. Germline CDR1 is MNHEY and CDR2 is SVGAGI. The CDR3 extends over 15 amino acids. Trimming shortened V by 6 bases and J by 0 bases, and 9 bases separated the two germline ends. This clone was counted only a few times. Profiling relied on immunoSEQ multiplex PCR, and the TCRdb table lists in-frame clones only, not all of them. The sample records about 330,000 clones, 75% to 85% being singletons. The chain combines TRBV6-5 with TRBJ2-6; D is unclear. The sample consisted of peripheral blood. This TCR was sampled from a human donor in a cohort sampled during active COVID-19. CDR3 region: CASSQQSSGANVLTF. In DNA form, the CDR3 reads TGTGCCAGCAGCCAACAGAGCTCTGGGGCCAACGTCCTGACTTTC.